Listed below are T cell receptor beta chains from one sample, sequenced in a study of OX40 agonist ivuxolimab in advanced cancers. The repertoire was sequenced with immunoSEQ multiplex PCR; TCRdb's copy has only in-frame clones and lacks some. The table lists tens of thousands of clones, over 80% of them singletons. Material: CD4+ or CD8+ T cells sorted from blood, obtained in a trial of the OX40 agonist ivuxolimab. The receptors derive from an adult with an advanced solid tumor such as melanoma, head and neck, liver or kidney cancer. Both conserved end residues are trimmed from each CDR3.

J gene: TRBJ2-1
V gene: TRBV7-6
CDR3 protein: ASSPGTSGGGEQF

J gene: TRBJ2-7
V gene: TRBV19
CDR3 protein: ASSIGGDRGYEQY

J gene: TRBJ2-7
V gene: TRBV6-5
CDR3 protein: ASSYSAGRSEQY

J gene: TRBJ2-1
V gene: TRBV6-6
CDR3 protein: ASSYGGYRSYNEQF

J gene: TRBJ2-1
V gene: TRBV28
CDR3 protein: ASSLIVFNNEQF

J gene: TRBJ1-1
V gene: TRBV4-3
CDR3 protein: ASSQDGSDNTEAF

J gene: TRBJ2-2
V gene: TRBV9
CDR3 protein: ASSVEAGGPTGELF

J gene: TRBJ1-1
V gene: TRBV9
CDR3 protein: ASSVAGTGLNTEAF

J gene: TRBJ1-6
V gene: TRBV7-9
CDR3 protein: ASSPDSSWSPLH

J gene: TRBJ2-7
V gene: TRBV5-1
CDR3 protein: ASSLEASGSYEQY

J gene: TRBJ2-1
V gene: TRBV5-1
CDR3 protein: ASSFWAGADTNEQF

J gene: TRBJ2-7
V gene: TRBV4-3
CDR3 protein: ASSQANLHEQY

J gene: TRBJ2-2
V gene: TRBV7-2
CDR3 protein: ASSWTGLRPGELF

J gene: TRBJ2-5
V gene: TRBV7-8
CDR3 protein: ASSPSKEQGGETQY

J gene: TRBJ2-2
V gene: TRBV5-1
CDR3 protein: ASSWTGGLNTGELF

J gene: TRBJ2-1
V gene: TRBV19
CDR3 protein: ASSMQAPDEQF

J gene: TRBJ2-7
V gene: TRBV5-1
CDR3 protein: ASTTRDRASYEQY

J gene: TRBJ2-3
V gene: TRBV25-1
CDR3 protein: ASTDTQY

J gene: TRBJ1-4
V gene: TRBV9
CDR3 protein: ASSGTGGEEVYEKLF

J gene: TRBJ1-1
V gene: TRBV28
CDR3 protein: ASSLRGVTEAF

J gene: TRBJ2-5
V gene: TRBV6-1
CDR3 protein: ASSSDREDEETQY

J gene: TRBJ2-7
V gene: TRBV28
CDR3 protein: ASSIGQPYEQY

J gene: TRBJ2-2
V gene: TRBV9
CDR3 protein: ASSVAAGELF

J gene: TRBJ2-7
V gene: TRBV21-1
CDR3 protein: ASSKVGLPRVKY

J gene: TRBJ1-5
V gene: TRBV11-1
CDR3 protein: ASSSNLRSQPQH

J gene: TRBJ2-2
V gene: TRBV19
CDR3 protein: ASSIGAGTYGELF

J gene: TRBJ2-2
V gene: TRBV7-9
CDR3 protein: ASSPPTSGNTGELF

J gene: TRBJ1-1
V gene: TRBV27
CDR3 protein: ASSLGTATEAF

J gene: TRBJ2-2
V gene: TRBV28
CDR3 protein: ASSTPGLAENTGELF

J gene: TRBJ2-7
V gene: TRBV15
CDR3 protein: ATSTGGDYEQY

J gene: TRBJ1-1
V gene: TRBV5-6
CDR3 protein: ASSLLGDTEAF

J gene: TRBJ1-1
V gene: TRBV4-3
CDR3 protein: ASSQGIAGQGPTEAF

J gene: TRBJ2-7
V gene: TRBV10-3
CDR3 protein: AIRDSYYEQY